This is a list of T cell receptor beta chains from one sample in a study of blood T cell repertoires in COVID-19. TCRdb's copy holds only in-frame clones and misses some; the assay was immunoSEQ multiplex PCR. The sample holds about 60,000 clones, 88% seen once. Sequenced sample: peripheral blood. The receptors come from a woman older than 75 with active COVID-19. CDR3s include the opening cysteine and the closing phenylalanine or tryptophan. Fields, in order: clone size, V gene, D gene, J gene, CDR3 protein, CDR3 DNA. A D gene is named only where the DNA matches it firmly. For some rows the clone size is stated as once, few or many, or as a class when expanded; others skip it.

clone_size: .; v_call: TRBV7-6; d_call: TRBD2; j_call: TRBJ2-1; cdr3_aa: CASSARLAGIYNEQFF; cdr3_nt: TGTGCCAGCAGCGCGAGACTAGCGGGGATCTACAATGAGCAGTTCTTC
clone_size: .; v_call: TRBV18; d_call: TRBD1; j_call: TRBJ1-5; cdr3_aa: CASSPGQGNQPQHF; cdr3_nt: TGTGCCAGCTCACCGGGACAGGGCAATCAGCCCCAGCATTTT
clone_size: once; v_call: TRBV5-4; d_call: TRBD1; j_call: TRBJ1-2; cdr3_aa: CASSPGTGVPNYGYTF; cdr3_nt: TGTGCCAGCAGCCCAGGGACAGGGGTACCCAACTATGGCTACACCTTC
clone_size: .; v_call: TRBV7-9; d_call: .; j_call: TRBJ2-1; cdr3_aa: CASSSTNEQFF; cdr3_nt: TGTGCCAGCAGCTCGACAAATGAGCAGTTCTTC
clone_size: .; v_call: TRBV5-4; d_call: .; j_call: TRBJ1-1; cdr3_aa: CASSFGGRDTEAFF; cdr3_nt: TGTGCCAGCAGCTTCGGGGGTAGGGACACTGAAGCTTTCTTT
clone_size: .; v_call: TRBV6-5; d_call: .; j_call: TRBJ2-7; cdr3_aa: CASSSDYYEQYF; cdr3_nt: TGTGCCAGCAGTTCGGACTACTACGAGCAGTACTTC
clone_size: .; v_call: TRBV4-1; d_call: TRBD2; j_call: TRBJ2-7; cdr3_aa: CASSQAASGGAWREQYF; cdr3_nt: TGCGCCAGCAGCCAAGCCGCTAGCGGGGGGGCCTGGAGGGAGCAGTACTTC
clone_size: .; v_call: TRBV18; d_call: TRBD1; j_call: TRBJ1-5; cdr3_aa: CASSPGQADQPQHF; cdr3_nt: TGTGCCAGCTCACCCGGACAGGCGGATCAGCCCCAGCATTTT
clone_size: .; v_call: TRBV18; d_call: TRBD2; j_call: TRBJ2-1; cdr3_aa: CASSPQRGGSYNEQFF; cdr3_nt: TGTGCCAGCTCACCACAGCGGGGGGGTAGCTACAATGAGCAGTTCTTC
clone_size: .; v_call: TRBV19; d_call: TRBD1; j_call: TRBJ2-3; cdr3_aa: CASSNDRGRTDTQYF; cdr3_nt: TGTGCCAGTAGTAACGACAGGGGGCGAACAGATACGCAGTATTTT
clone_size: .; v_call: TRBV5-1; d_call: .; j_call: TRBJ2-7; cdr3_aa: CASSSGGGQSSYEQYF; cdr3_nt: TGCGCCAGCAGCTCGGGAGGGGGCCAAAGCTCCTACGAGCAGTACTTC
clone_size: .; v_call: TRBV7-3; d_call: .; j_call: TRBJ2-3; cdr3_aa: CASSSPPSDTQYF; cdr3_nt: TGTGCCAGCAGCTCCCCCCCTTCCGATACGCAGTATTTT
clone_size: .; v_call: TRBV15; d_call: TRBD2; j_call: TRBJ2-1; cdr3_aa: CATSRGLAGPYNEQFF; cdr3_nt: TGTGCCACCAGCAGGGGACTAGCGGGCCCATACAATGAGCAGTTCTTC
clone_size: .; v_call: TRBV6-5; d_call: .; j_call: TRBJ1-6; cdr3_aa: CASRGGYTNSPLHF; cdr3_nt: TGTGCCAGCCGAGGAGGGTATACTAATTCACCCCTCCACTTT
clone_size: .; v_call: TRBV4-3; d_call: TRBD2; j_call: TRBJ2-3; cdr3_aa: CASSQGAGGFTDTQYF; cdr3_nt: TGCGCCAGCAGCCAAGGAGCGGGGGGATTCACAGATACGCAGTATTTT
clone_size: .; v_call: TRBV7-2; d_call: .; j_call: TRBJ2-1; cdr3_aa: CASSPRQGSYNEQFF; cdr3_nt: TGTGCCAGCAGCCCCCGGCAGGGATCGTACAATGAGCAGTTCTTC
clone_size: .; v_call: TRBV3-1/TRBV3-2; d_call: .; j_call: TRBJ2-5; cdr3_aa: CASSPLGLGETQYF; cdr3_nt: TGTGCCAGCAGCCCCCTGGGGCTAGGAGAGACCCAGTACTTC
clone_size: .; v_call: TRBV3-1/TRBV3-2; d_call: .; j_call: TRBJ2-7; cdr3_aa: CASSQAYLSGEQYF; cdr3_nt: TGTGCCAGCAGCCAAGCTTATCTGAGCGGCGAGCAGTACTTC
clone_size: .; v_call: TRBV18; d_call: .; j_call: TRBJ1-6; cdr3_aa: CASSLDEASSYNSPLHF; cdr3_nt: TGTGCCAGCTCCCTCGACGAGGCAAGCTCCTATAATTCACCCCTCCACTTT
clone_size: .; v_call: TRBV4-1; d_call: .; j_call: TRBJ2-3; cdr3_aa: CASSPRGTVNTDTQYF; cdr3_nt: TGCGCCAGCAGCCCTAGGGGTACGGTAAACACAGATACGCAGTATTTT
clone_size: .; v_call: TRBV7-6; d_call: TRBD1; j_call: TRBJ2-7; cdr3_aa: CASSAGTGPLYEQYF; cdr3_nt: TGTGCCAGCAGCGCTGGGACAGGGCCTTTATACGAGCAGTACTTC
clone_size: .; v_call: TRBV7-2; d_call: .; j_call: TRBJ2-7; cdr3_aa: CASSSRQGGEQYF; cdr3_nt: TGTGCCAGCAGCTCTCGACAGGGAGGTGAGCAGTACTTC
clone_size: .; v_call: TRBV9; d_call: TRBD1; j_call: TRBJ1-4; cdr3_aa: CASSVGGTGNEKLFF; cdr3_nt: TGTGCCAGCAGCGTAGGTGGGACAGGGAATGAAAAACTGTTTTTT